This T cell receptor beta chain originates from a study of blood T cell repertoires in COVID-19. Authors' data handling: Quantification of nucleated cells was approximated via reference gene primer amplification. The assay was immunoSEQ multiplex PCR, and TCRdb's table has in-frame clones only and misses some. That table gives V, J and clone size, and the DNA gave D and trimming. The data contain some 270,000 clones, 85% to 90% of them singletons. Participants were aged about 18 to 90 years, lived in 20 to 30 US areas, and enrolled virtually. This clone was seen a single time. This TCR came from a woman in her twenties or thirties with acute COVID-19. The sample consisted of PBMCs or T cells enriched from blood (not recorded which).

Written as DNA, the CDR3 is TGTGCCAGCAGTTACTCGAAGAGGGGGCAGCCCCAGCATTTT. It translates to CASSYSKRGQPQHF. The J gene is TRBJ1-5, the V gene TRBV6-5, with D maybe TRBD1 (6 bases). CDR1 is MNHEY and CDR2 is SVGAGI in the germline V gene. With 0 bases removed from V and 7 bases from J, the gap between germline ends came to 10 bases. The CDR3 spans 14 residues.